The 4 T cell receptor beta chains below were found in one sample sequenced in a study of blood T cell repertoires in COVID-19 (dated by TCRdb to 2018 to 2021). Libraries came from the immunoSEQ multiplex PCR assay. Here the immuneACCESS table is served through TCRdb, limited to in-frame sequences with V and J called. Missing clones are a known gap in these copies; in checked studies unresolved V genes cover under half, and the rest lacks a known reason. This sample lists fewer than 500,000 clones; 85% to 90% were detected once. The ten largest clones represent around 1.1% of the sample. Sequenced input: PBMCs or T cells enriched from blood (not recorded which). The receptors here all came from a man younger than 45 who had recovered from COVID-19.

V gene TRBV19 combines with J gene TRBJ1-6; D gene unclear. Germline CDR1 LNHDA, CDR2 SQIVND (reference sequence). The CDR3 covers 13 residues. The V and J ends lost 6 bases and 9 bases respectively, with 12 bases between them. The CDR3: CASRAGGLSPLHF. The DNA for the CDR3 is TGTGCCAGTAGGGCGGGTGGTCTTTCACCCCTCCACTTT.

The rearrangement links TRBV5-1 to TRBJ1-1; weak D call: TRBD1 (5 bases). There are 15 residues in the CDR3. With 1 base removed from V and 8 bases from J, the gap between germline ends came to 18 bases. Per the germline V gene, CDR1 is SGHRS and CDR2 is YFSETQ. The CDR3 DNA reads as TGCGCCAGCAGCTTGAGTCAGGGAATGTCTCTCGAAGCTTTCTTT. It is translated as CASSLSQGMSLEAFF.

The rearrangement joins TRBV7-6 to TRBJ2-3, with 11 bases fitting TRBD1. Trimming removed 5 bases from V and 4 bases from J; junction bases left unmatched: 11. CDR1 and CDR2 from the germline V gene are SGHVS and FNYEAQ. The CDR3 has 17 residues. The CDR3 DNA reads as TGTGCCAGCAGCCCCCGGGACAGGGGGTCTCTGGCAGATACGCAGTATTTT. Protein sequence: CASSPRDRGSLADTQYF.

V usage is TRBV5-4 and J usage is TRBJ2-7, with TRBD2 as a possible D gene (6 bases). The V end lost 4 bases, the J end lost 4 bases, and 18 bases lay between the germline ends. Germline V lookup: CDR1 SGHNT, CDR2 YYREEE (reference sequence). The CDR3 length is 15 residues. The CDR3 DNA follows: TGTGCCAGCAGCCAATCGGCGGAGCGGGTTTACGAGCAGTACTTC. Amino acids: CASSQSAERVYEQYF.